A selection of T cell receptor beta chains follows, all from one sample in a study of T cells after yellow fever vaccination. TCRdb reanalysed the 5' RACE reads using MiXCR and keeps one entry per CDR3 protein. The profile covers a few hundred thousand distinct CDR3 sequences, with roughly 12% appearing a single time and more than 15% taken by the ten largest. The sequenced sample was PBMCs, obtained on the day of the first yellow fever vaccination. The receptor set was obtained from a man aged 18 to 35 who received the YFV17D yellow fever vaccine. CDR3s leave out the opening cysteine and the closing phenylalanine or tryptophan. Fields, in order: V gene, D gene, CDR3 protein. D genes are given only for firm matches.

>TRBV11-2|TRBD2
ASSLWAGGLYNEQF
>TRBV7-6|TRBD2
ASGVRGGNEQF
>TRBV20-1|NA
SARDRVLNTEAF
>TRBV28|TRBD1
ASSPPGGENQPQH
>TRBV7-3|NA
ASSSWGWTGELF
>TRBV10-3|NA
AIRTVAGAGNTIY
>TRBV11-3|NA
ASSLDKDNEQF
>TRBV29-1|NA
SVDVVEETQY
>TRBV18|NA
ASSPPGGNSPLH
>TRBV7-9|NA
ASSWGRDTEAF